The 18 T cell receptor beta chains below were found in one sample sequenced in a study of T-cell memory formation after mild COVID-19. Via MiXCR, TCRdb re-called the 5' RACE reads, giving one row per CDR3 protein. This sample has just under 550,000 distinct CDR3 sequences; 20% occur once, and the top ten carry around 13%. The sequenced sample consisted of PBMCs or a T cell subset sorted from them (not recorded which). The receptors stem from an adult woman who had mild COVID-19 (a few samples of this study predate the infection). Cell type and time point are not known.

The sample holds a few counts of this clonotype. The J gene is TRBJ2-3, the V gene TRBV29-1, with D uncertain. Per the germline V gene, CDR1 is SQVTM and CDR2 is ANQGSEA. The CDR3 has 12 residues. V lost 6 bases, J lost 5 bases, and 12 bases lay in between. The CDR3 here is CSVIGPLDTQYF. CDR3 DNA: TGCAGCGTGATCGGGCCCCTAGATACGCAGTATTTT.

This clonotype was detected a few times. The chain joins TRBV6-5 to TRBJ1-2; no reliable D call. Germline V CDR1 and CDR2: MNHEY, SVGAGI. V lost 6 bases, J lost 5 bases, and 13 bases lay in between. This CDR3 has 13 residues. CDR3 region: CASSHDLTYGYTF. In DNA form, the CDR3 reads TGTGCCAGCAGCCACGATCTGACGTATGGCTACACCTTC.

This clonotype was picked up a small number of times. CDR3 DNA sequence: TGTGCCAGCAGCCCAGACAGGAAACAGTTCTTC. Translating it yields CASSPDRKQFF. The V and J genes are TRBV7-9 and TRBJ2-1; possible D gene TRBD1, 6 bases. V was trimmed by 5 bases and J by 13 bases, leaving 12 bases between them. Germline V gene sequence: CDR1 SEHNR, CDR2 FQNEAQ (reference sequence). The CDR3 spans 11 residues.

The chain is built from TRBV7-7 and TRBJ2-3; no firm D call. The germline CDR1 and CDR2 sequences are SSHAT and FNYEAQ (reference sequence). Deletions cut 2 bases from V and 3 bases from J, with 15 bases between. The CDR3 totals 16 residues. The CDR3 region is CASSLPPLSRTDTQYF. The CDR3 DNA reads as TGTGCCAGCAGCTTACCACCCCTAAGCAGGACAGATACGCAGTATTTT.

The CDR3 sequence is CASSPRGGQSLEAFF. DNA of the CDR3: TGTGCCAGCAGCCCGAGGGGTGGCCAATCTTTAGAAGCTTTCTTT. The chain joins TRBV5-5 to TRBJ1-1; a possible D gene is TRBD1 (5 bases). The V end lost 4 bases, the J end lost 8 bases, and 21 bases lay between the germline ends. Germline-derived CDR1 and CDR2 are SGHKS and YYEKEE (reference sequence). The CDR3 spans 15 residues.

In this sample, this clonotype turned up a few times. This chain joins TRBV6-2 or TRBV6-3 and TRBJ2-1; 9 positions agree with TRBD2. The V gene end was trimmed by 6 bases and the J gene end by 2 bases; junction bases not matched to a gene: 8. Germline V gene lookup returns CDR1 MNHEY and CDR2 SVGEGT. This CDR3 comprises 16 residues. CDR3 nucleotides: TGTGCCAGCAGCCTCACCAGCGGGGGGACCTACAATGAGCAGTTCTTC. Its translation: CASSLTSGGTYNEQFF.

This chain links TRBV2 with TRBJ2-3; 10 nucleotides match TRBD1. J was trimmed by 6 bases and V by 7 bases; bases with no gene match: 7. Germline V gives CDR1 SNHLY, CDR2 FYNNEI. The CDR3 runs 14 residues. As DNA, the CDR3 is TGTGCCAGCACCGGGACAGGGGCTGCCGATACGCAGTATTTT. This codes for CASTGTGAADTQYF.

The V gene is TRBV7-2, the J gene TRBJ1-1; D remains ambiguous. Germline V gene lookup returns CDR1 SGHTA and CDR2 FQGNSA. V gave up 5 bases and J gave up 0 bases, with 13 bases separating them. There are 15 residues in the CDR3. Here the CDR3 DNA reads TGTGCCAGCAGCGAAGGACGATACATGAACACTGAAGCTTTCTTT. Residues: CASSEGRYMNTEAFF. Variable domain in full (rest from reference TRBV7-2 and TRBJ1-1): GAGVSQSPSNKVTEKGKDVELRCDPISGHTALYWYRQSLGQGLEFLIYFQGNSAPDKSGLPSDRFSAERTGGSVSTLTIQRTQQEDSAVYLCASSEGRYMNTEAFFGQGTRLTVV.

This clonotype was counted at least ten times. This CDR3 reads CASSEWRAQETQYF. The CDR3 bases are TGTGCCAGCAGTGAATGGAGGGCCCAAGAGACCCAGTACTTC. The rearrangement joins TRBV2 to TRBJ2-5, with a tentative D call TRBD2 (6 bases). Trimming cost V 2 bases and J 1 base, with 8 bases left between them. Germline-derived CDR1 and CDR2 are SNHLY and FYNNEI. The CDR3 runs to 14 residues.

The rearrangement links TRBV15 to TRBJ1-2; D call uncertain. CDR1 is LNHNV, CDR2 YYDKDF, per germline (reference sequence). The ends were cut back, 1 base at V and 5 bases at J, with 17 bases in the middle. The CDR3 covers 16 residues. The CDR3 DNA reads TGTGCCACCAGCAGAGGAGGTATACCCGACGGATATGGCTACACCTTC. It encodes CATSRGGIPDGYGYTF.

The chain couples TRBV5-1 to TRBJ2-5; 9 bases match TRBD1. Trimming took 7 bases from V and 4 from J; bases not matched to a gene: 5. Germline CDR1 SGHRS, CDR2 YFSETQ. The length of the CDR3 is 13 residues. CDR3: CASSQGATETQYF. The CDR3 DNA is TGCGCCAGCTCACAGGGGGCTACAGAGACCCAGTACTTC.

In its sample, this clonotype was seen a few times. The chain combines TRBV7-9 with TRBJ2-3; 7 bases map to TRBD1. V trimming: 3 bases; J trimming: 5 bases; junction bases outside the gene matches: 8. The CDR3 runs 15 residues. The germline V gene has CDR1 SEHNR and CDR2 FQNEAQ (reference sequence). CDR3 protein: CASSFNRGEGDTQYF. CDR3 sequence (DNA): TGTGCCAGCAGCTTCAACAGGGGCGAAGGAGATACGCAGTATTTT. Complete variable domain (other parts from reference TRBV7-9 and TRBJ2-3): DTGVSQNPRHKITKRGQNVTFRCDPISEHNRLYWYRQTLGQGPEFLTYFQNEAQLEKSRLLSDRFSAERPKGSFSTLEIQRTEQGDSAMYLCASSFNRGEGDTQYFGPGTRLTVL.

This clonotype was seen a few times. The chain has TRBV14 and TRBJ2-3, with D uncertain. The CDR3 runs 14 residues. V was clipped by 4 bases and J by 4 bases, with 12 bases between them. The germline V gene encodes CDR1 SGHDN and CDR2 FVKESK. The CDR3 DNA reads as TGTGCCAGCAGCCCCTTCATTAATTCAGATACGCAGTATTTT. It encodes CASSPFINSDTQYF.

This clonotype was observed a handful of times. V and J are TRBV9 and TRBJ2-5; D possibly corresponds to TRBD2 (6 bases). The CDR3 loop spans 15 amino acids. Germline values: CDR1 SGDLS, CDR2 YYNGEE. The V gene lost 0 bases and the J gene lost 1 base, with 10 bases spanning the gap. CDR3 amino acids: CASSVDGGIQETQYF. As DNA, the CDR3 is TGTGCCAGCAGCGTAGATGGGGGGATCCAAGAGACCCAGTACTTC.

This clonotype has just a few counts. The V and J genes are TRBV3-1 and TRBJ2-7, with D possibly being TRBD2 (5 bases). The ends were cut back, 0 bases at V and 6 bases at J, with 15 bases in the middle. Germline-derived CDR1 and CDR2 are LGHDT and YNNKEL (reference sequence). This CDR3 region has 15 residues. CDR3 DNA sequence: TGTGCCAGCAGCCAAGAAGGCACTAGTATTTCCGAGCAGTACTTC. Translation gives CASSQEGTSISEQYF.

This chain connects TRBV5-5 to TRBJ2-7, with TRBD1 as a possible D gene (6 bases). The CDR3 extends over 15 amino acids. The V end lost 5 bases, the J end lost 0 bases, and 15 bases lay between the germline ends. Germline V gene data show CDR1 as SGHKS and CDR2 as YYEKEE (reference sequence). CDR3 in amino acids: CASSIVRGLSYEQYF. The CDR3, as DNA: TGTGCCAGCAGTATAGTCAGGGGTCTCTCCTACGAGCAGTACTTC.

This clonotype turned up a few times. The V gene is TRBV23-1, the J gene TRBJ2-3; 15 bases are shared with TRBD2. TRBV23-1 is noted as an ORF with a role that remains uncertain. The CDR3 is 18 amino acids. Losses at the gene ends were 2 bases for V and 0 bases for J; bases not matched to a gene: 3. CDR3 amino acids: CASSQPGLAGGSTDTQYF. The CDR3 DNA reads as TGCGCCAGCAGTCAACCGGGACTAGCGGGGGGAAGCACAGATACGCAGTATTTT.

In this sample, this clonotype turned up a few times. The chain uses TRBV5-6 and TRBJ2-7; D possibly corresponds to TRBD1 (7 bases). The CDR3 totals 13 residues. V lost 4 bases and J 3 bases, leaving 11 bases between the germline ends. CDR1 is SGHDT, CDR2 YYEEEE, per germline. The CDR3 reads CASSAGQIYEQYF. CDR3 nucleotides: TGTGCCAGCAGCGCGGGACAGATCTACGAGCAGTACTTC.